The present T cell receptor (beta chain) was sequenced within a study of T cells in Graves' hyperthyroidism and ophthalmopathy. Study overall: Peripheral blood was acquired at first diagnosis, ahead of any therapy whatsoever.

Study-level points and caveats: In the analysis, a 13 V-J model separated ophthalmopathy from stable hyperthyroidism.

Stable disease denoted Graves' hyperthyroidism without ophthalmopathy progression within 18 months. Newly diagnosed hyperthyroidism patients aged 18 to 65 years had disease lasting under 2 months. V trimming: 5 bases; J trimming: 5 bases; junction bases outside the gene matches: 6. CDR1 and CDR2 from the germline V gene are ENHRY and SYGVKD. CDR3 length: 14 residues. RNA transcripts served as the template for amplifying TCR beta CDR3 regions. With the HTBI primer set, the TCR CDR3 went through a first round of RT-PCR. Each CDR3 protein is one row after TCRdb ran MiXCR on the multiplex PCR reads. Seen here are over 700,000 distinct CDR3 sequences, 38% observed once, and the top ten hold approximately 10%. This clonotype was found many times. The antigen remains unidentified.

This rearrangement joins TRBV10-3 to TRBJ2-5; 9 bases fit TRBD1. The material sequenced was blood. The sequence was collected from a man between 18 and 35 years old with Graves' hyperthyroidism. In DNA, the CDR3 is TGTGCCATCAGTACACAGGGGGCGGGGGAGACCCAGTACTTC. Encoded protein: CAISTQGAGETQYF.